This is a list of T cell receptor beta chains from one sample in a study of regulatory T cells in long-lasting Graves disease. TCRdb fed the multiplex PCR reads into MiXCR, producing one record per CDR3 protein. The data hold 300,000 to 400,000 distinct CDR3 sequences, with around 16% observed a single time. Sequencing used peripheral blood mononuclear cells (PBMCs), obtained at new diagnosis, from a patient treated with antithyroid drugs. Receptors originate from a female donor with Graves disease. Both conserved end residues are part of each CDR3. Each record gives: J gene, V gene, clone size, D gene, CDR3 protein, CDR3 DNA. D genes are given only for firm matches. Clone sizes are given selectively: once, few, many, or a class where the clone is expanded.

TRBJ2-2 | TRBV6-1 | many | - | CASSKVDLNTGELFF | TGTGCCAGCAGTAAGGTAGACCTGAACACCGGGGAGCTGTTTTTT
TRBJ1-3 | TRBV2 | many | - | CASSPRTSSGNTIYF | TGTGCCAGCAGCCCAAGAACGAGCTCTGGAAACACCATATATTTT
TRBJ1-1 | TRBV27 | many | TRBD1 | CASSLVPGQMNTEAFF | TGTGCCAGCAGTTTGGTCCCGGGACAGATGAACACTGAAGCTTTCTTT
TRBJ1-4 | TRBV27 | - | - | CASTKLAGDEKLFF | TGTGCCAGCACCAAGCTAGCGGGGGATGAAAAACTGTTTTTT
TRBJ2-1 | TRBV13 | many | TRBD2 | CASSSFGGMVYNEQFF | TGTGCCAGCAGCTCCTTCGGGGGGATGGTTTACAATGAGCAGTTCTTC
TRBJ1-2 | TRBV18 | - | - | CASSPAGRHPHGYTF | TGTGCCAGCTCACCGGCCGGCAGGCACCCCCATGGCTACACCTTC
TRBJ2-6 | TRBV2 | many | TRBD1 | CASRDRAGANVLTF | TGTGCCAGCAGGGACAGGGCTGGGGCCAACGTCCTGACTTTC
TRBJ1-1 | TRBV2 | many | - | CASSAHQGAEAFF | TGTGCCAGCAGTGCTCATCAAGGCGCTGAAGCTTTCTTT
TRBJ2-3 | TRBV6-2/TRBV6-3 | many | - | CASSYPLDRMSTSTDTQYF | TGTGCCAGCAGTTACCCTCTGGACAGAATGTCTACTAGCACAGATACGCAGTATTTT
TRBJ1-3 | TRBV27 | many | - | CASSPRPGNTIYF | TGTGCCAGCAGTCCCCGGCCTGGAAACACCATATATTTT
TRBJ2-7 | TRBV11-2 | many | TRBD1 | CASSPTGQQYEQYF | TGTGCCAGCAGCCCGACGGGACAGCAATACGAGCAGTACTTC
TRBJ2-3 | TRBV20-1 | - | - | CSAREEAGSTDTQYF | TGCAGTGCTAGGGAAGAAGCAGGAAGCACAGATACGCAGTATTTT
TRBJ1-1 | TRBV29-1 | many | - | CSALSEEYTEAFF | TGCAGCGCCCTTTCTGAAGAATACACTGAAGCTTTCTTT
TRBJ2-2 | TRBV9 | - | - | CASSVVSGTGELFF | TGTGCCAGCAGCGTAGTCTCAGGGACCGGGGAGCTGTTTTTT
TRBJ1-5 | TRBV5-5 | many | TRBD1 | CASSRQGVVGNQPQHF | TGTGCCAGCAGCCGACAGGGGGTGGTGGGCAATCAGCCCCAGCATTTT
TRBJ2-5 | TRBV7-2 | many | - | CASSLPDRQETQYF | TGTGCCAGCAGCTTACCAGACAGACAAGAGACCCAGTACTTC
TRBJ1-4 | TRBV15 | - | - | CATSRDLGQNEKLFF | TGTGCCACCAGCAGAGACCTGGGGCAGAATGAAAAACTGTTTTTT
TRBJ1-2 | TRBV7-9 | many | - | CASSLVGGYGYTF | TGTGCCAGCAGCTTAGTTGGGGGCTATGGCTACACCTTC
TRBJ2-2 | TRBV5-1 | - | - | CASSVATGELFF | TGTGCCAGCAGCGTAGCAACCGGGGAGCTGTTTTTT
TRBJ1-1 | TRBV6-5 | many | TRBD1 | CASSFNRGAEAFF | TGTGCCAGCAGTTTTAACAGGGGCGCTGAAGCTTTCTTT
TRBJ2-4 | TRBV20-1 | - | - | CSARRDWRDIQYF | TGCAGTGCTAGGCGTGATTGGAGGGACATTCAGTACTTC
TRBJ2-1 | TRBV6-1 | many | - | CASSVPASADEQFF | TGTGCCAGCAGCGTCCCGGCCTCGGCGGATGAGCAGTTCTTC
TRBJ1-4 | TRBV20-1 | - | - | CSATTPGIEKLFF | TGCAGTGCCACTACGCCGGGGATTGAAAAACTGTTTTTT
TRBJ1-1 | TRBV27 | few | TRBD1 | CASGWTGDNTEAFF | TGTGCCAGCGGATGGACAGGAGATAACACTGAAGCTTTCTTT
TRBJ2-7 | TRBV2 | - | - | CASSPRFRGRDLGEQYF | TGTGCCAGCAGTCCCCGTTTTCGGGGACGGGACCTCGGCGAGCAGTACTTC
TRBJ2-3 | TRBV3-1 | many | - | CASSQGAADTQYF | TGTGCCAGCAGCCAAGGGGCAGCAGATACGCAGTATTTT
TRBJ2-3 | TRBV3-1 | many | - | CASISGGNTQYF | TGTGCCAGCATCTCAGGAGGGAATACGCAGTATTTT
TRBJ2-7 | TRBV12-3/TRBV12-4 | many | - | CASSLALGVSGEQYF | TGTGCCAGCAGTTTAGCGCTGGGGGTTTCGGGAGAGCAGTACTTC
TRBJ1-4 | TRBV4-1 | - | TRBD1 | CASSPGTGGLTGEKLFF | TGCGCCAGCAGCCCCGGGACAGGGGGCTTGACGGGGGAAAAACTGTTTTTT
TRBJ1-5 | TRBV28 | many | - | CASSPWVITPQHF | TGTGCCAGCAGTCCTTGGGTCATCACCCCCCAGCATTTT
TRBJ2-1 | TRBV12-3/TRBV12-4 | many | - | CASSPGDSYNEQFF | TGTGCCAGCAGTCCGGGGGACTCCTACAATGAGCAGTTCTTC
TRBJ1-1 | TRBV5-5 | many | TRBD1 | CAGTETGGDTEAFF | TGTGCCGGCACCGAGACAGGGGGTGACACTGAAGCTTTCTTT
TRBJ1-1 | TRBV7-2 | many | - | CASSWGTEAFF | TGTGCCAGCAGCTGGGGGACTGAAGCTTTCTTT
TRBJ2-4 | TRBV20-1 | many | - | CSAGQLNIQYF | TGCAGTGCGGGGCAGTTGAACATTCAGTACTTC
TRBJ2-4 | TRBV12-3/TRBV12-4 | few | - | CASSLWGDIQYF | TGTGCCAGCAGTTTATGGGGGGACATTCAGTACTTC
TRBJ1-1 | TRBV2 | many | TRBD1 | CASSEWTGGNTEAFF | TGTGCCAGCAGTGAGTGGACAGGGGGGAACACTGAAGCTTTCTTT
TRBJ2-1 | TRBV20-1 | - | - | CSARRTIGGYNEQFF | TGCAGTGCCCGGAGGACTATTGGAGGGTACAATGAGCAGTTCTTC
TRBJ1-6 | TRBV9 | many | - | CASSGGASDSPLHF | TGTGCCAGCAGCGGCGGGGCCTCTGATTCACCCCTCCACTTT
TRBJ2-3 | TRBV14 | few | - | CASSHWGPGTDTQYF | TGTGCCAGCAGCCACTGGGGGCCGGGCACAGATACGCAGTATTTT
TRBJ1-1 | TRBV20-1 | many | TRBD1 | CSANRDSFSTEAFF | TGCAGTGCTAACCGGGACAGTTTTTCCACTGAAGCTTTCTTT
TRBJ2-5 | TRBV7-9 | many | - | CASGQQRNRETQYF | TGTGCCAGCGGTCAACAGCGGAACCGAGAGACCCAGTACTTC
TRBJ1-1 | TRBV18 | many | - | CASSPKDSTEAFF | TGTGCCAGCTCACCGAAGGACAGCACTGAAGCTTTCTTT
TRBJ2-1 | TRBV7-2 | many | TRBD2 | CASSWASGSYNEQFF | TGTGCCAGCAGCTGGGCTAGCGGATCCTACAATGAGCAGTTCTTC
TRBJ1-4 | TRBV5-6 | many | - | CASSLVARQREKLFF | TGTGCCAGCAGCTTGGTCGCAAGACAAAGGGAAAAACTGTTTTTT
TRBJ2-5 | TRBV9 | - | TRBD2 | CASSVGSSGGAQTQYF | TGTGCCAGCAGCGTAGGTAGTAGCGGGGGGGCACAGACCCAGTACTTC
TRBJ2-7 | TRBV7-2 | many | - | CASSLELGHEQYF | TGTGCCAGCAGCTTAGAACTGGGCCACGAGCAGTACTTC
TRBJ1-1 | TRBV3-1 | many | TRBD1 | CASSRGFWDRVVTEAFF | TGTGCCAGCAGCCGCGGGTTTTGGGACAGGGTAGTGACTGAAGCTTTCTTT
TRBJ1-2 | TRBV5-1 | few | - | CASSRAVRENYGYTF | TGCGCCAGCAGCCGGGCCGTCAGGGAGAACTATGGCTACACCTTC
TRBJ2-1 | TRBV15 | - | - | CATSRGPPGGDQFF | TGTGCCACCAGCAGAGGCCCGCCCGGAGGGGACCAGTTCTTC
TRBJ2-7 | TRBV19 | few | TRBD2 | CASSRRLAGGYEQYF | TGTGCCAGTAGTAGAAGACTAGCGGGAGGGTACGAGCAGTACTTC
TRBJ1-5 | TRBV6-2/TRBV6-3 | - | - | CASSYAGSNQPQHF | TGTGCCAGCAGTTACGCGGGTAGCAATCAGCCCCAGCATTTT
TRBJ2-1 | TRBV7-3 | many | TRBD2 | CASSSQLAGLDNEQFF | TGTGCCAGCAGCTCTCAACTAGCGGGGCTTGACAATGAGCAGTTCTTC
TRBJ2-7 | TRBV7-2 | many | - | CASSPSPASMYEQYF | TGTGCCAGCAGCCCCTCCCCGGCTAGCATGTACGAGCAGTACTTC
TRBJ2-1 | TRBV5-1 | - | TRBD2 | CASSRGTSLYEQFF | TGCGCCAGCAGCAGGGGGACTAGCCTCTATGAGCAGTTCTTC
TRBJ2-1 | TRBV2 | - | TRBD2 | CASSGGSYNEQFF | TGTGCCAGCTCCGGGGGGTCCTACAATGAGCAGTTCTTC
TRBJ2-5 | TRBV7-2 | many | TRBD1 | CASSSRWGTGKETQYF | TGTGCCAGCAGCTCTCGGTGGGGGACAGGGAAGGAGACCCAGTACTTC
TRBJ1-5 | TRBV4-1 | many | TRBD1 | CASSQGDRDNQPQHF | TGCGCCAGCAGCCAGGGGGACAGAGACAATCAGCCCCAGCATTTT
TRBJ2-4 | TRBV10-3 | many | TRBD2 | CAISESYSGSGGQNIQYF | TGTGCCATCAGTGAGTCATATAGCGGGAGTGGGGGCCAAAACATTCAGTACTTC
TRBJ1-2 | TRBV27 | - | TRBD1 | CASSLRGQGAYGYTF | TGTGCCAGCAGTTTACGGGGACAGGGGGCTTATGGCTACACCTTC
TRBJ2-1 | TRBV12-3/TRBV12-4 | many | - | CASSLGPGDEQFF | TGTGCCAGCAGCCTTGGCCCAGGGGATGAGCAGTTCTTC